The rows below give T cell receptor beta chains drawn from one sample of a study of blood T cell repertoires in COVID-19. TCRdb's table, derived via immunoSEQ multiplex PCR, lists solely in-frame clones and lacks some. There are roughly 150,000 clones in the sample; about nine tenths occur only once, and approximately 3.8% lies in the top ten. The sequencing input was PBMCs or T cells enriched from blood (not recorded which). The receptors stem from a woman aged 40 to 50 who had been exposed to COVID-19. The CDR3 runs from the conserved cysteine through the conserved F or W. A D gene is named only where the DNA matches it firmly. Size tells how often a clone was seen (once, few, many) or the class of an expanded clone, and some rows leave it out.

J gene,clone size,V gene,D gene,CDR3 DNA,CDR3 protein
TRBJ2-1,.,TRBV2,TRBD2,TGTGCCAGCGAGCGGGAACCCTCCTACTCCGACAATGAGCAGTTCTTC,CASEREPSYSDNEQFF
TRBJ2-3,.,TRBV27,.,TGTGCCAGCAGCCACCACGGGCGGGGATCCACAGATACGCAGTATTTT,CASSHHGRGSTDTQYF
TRBJ2-1,.,TRBV29-1,TRBD1,TGCAGCGTCCTCCGGGACAGGGAGAATGAGCAGTTCTTC,CSVLRDRENEQFF
TRBJ2-1,.,TRBV5-4,.,TGTGCCAGCTTCAGCTCCTACAATGAGCAGTTCTTC,CASFSSYNEQFF
TRBJ1-1,.,TRBV6-5,.,TGTGCCAGCAGTAATAGGGGGATTGAAGCTTTCTTT,CASSNRGIEAFF
TRBJ1-1,.,TRBV2,.,TGTGCCAGCAGTCTGGCGGGGCACCAGAACACTGAAGCTTTCTTT,CASSLAGHQNTEAFF
TRBJ1-1,.,TRBV10-1,TRBD1,TGCGCCAGCAGTCCCCATACGTGGACAGGGGCAACTAACACTGAAGCTTTCTTT,CASSPHTWTGATNTEAFF
TRBJ2-3,.,TRBV10-1,.,TGCGCCAGCAGTGCCAGGGCTGGGACAGATACGCAGTATTTT,CASSARAGTDTQYF
TRBJ1-3,.,TRBV25-1,.,TGTGCCAGCAGTGAGTCGGAGTCTTTCCTTGGAAACACCATATATTTT,CASSESESFLGNTIYF
TRBJ1-2,.,TRBV7-6,TRBD1,TGTGCCAGCAGCCCCCGACAGGGGGTTATCTATGGCTACACCTTC,CASSPRQGVIYGYTF
TRBJ2-3,.,TRBV19,.,TGTGCCAGTAGTATGTGGGCGGGCCGCACAGATACGCAGTATTTT,CASSMWAGRTDTQYF
TRBJ1-1,.,TRBV11-1,.,TGTGCCAGCAGCTTATCGGGGGATGGGAACACTGAAGCTTTCTTT,CASSLSGDGNTEAFF
TRBJ1-1,.,TRBV2,.,TGTGCCAGCAGTGTTAATGAAGCTTTCTTT,CASSVNEAFF
TRBJ1-5,.,TRBV5-5,TRBD1,TGTGCCAGCAGCTTGGTGGGACAGGGAGATCAGCCCCAGCATTTT,CASSLVGQGDQPQHF
TRBJ1-5,.,TRBV28,.,TGTGCCAGCAGACCTACAGGGTCGCCCCAGCCCCAGCATTTT,CASRPTGSPQPQHF
TRBJ2-7,.,TRBV29-1,.,TGCAGCGTTGATATCAGTTACGAGCAGTACTTC,CSVDISYEQYF
TRBJ1-1,.,TRBV10-3,.,TGTGCCATCCCAGGTCGGGGGGGTGAAGCTTTCTTT,CAIPGRGGEAFF
TRBJ2-7,once,TRBV5-1,.,TGCGCCAGCAGTAAAAATACAGGGTTCTCCTACGAGCAGTACTTC,CASSKNTGFSYEQYF
TRBJ1-2,.,TRBV28,.,TGTGCCAGCAGTTTAGGCGGCTATGGCTACACCTTC,CASSLGGYGYTF
TRBJ2-5,.,TRBV7-9,.,TGTGCCAGCAGCTTAGCCCTCTTACGTAGAGCTTTCGGAGAGACCCAGTACTTC,CASSLALLRRAFGETQYF
TRBJ2-7,.,TRBV19,TRBD1,TGTGCCAGTAGTAGCCCCGGGACAGGGGTCGCCTACGAGCAGTACTTC,CASSSPGTGVAYEQYF
TRBJ1-1,.,TRBV11-1,.,TGTGCCAGCAGCTTAAACCCTGTAGGGGGCACTGAAGCTTTCTTT,CASSLNPVGGTEAFF
TRBJ2-3,.,TRBV29-1,TRBD2,TGCAGCGTTGTTTGGGTGTTGGGGACTAGCGGGAGATCGGGCACAGATACGCAGTATTTT,CSVVWVLGTSGRSGTDTQYF
TRBJ1-1,.,TRBV6-5,.,TGTGCCAGCAGTTACTCGAGACAGGTGAACACTGAAGCTTTCTTT,CASSYSRQVNTEAFF
TRBJ1-1,.,TRBV7-6,TRBD1,TGTGCCAGCAGCTCGGACAGGGGCCGGTACACTGAAGCTTTCTTT,CASSSDRGRYTEAFF
TRBJ1-5,.,TRBV3-1/TRBV3-2,.,TGTGCCAGCAGCCAAGATACAGGGACTCAGCCCCAGCATTTT,CASSQDTGTQPQHF
TRBJ2-7,.,TRBV28,.,TGTGCCAGCAGTTTAAGGGGTTACGAGCAGTACTTC,CASSLRGYEQYF
TRBJ1-4,few,TRBV7-9,TRBD1,TGTGCCAGCAGCCGGACAGGGTCCGGCGAAAAACTGTTTTTT,CASSRTGSGEKLFF
TRBJ2-2,.,TRBV9,.,TGTGCCAGCAGCGTAGATAACTCCCAGAACACCGGGGAGCTGTTTTTT,CASSVDNSQNTGELFF
TRBJ2-7,.,TRBV28,.,TGTGCCAGCAGTCCACCAGGGAAAGACGAGCAGTACTTC,CASSPPGKDEQYF
TRBJ1-1,.,TRBV12-3/TRBV12-4,.,TGTGCCAGCAGCCGGACAACGAACACTGAAGCTTTCTTT,CASSRTTNTEAFF
TRBJ2-7,.,TRBV19,TRBD1,TGTGCCAGTAGTCCATGGACAGGGTTCCACGAGCAGTACTTC,CASSPWTGFHEQYF
TRBJ1-2,many,TRBV7-9,.,TGTGCCAGCAGCTTTGATTCGGGGGGGAACTATGGCTACACCTTC,CASSFDSGGNYGYTF
TRBJ1-1,few,TRBV10-3,.,TGTGCCATCAGCGGCCACCGGGAACCGAACACTGAAGCTTTCTTT,CAISGHREPNTEAFF
TRBJ2-7,.,TRBV19,.,TGTGCCAGAAGACAGCGCGAGCAGTACTTC,CARRQREQYF
TRBJ2-2,.,TRBV4-1,TRBD2,TGCGCCAGCAGCCAAAGCGGGACTGCCCCCGGGGAGCTGTTTTTT,CASSQSGTAPGELFF
TRBJ1-6,.,TRBV9,.,TGTGCCAGCAGCGTAACACAGGCAAGCTCCTATAATTCACCCCTCCACTTT,CASSVTQASSYNSPLHF
TRBJ2-7,.,TRBV9,.,TGTGCCAGCAGCGTTTTCTTCCACGAGCAGTACTTC,CASSVFFHEQYF
TRBJ2-1,few,TRBV14,.,TGTGCCAGCAGCCCCCCCCTAGCGACCCCCTACAATGAGCAGTTCTTC,CASSPPLATPYNEQFF
TRBJ1-1,.,TRBV5-1,.,TGCGCCAGCAGTGGGGGGGAGCTGAACACTGAAGCTTTCTTT,CASSGGELNTEAFF
TRBJ2-1,.,TRBV29-1,TRBD2,TGCAGCGTTTCTCCGGGGGGGGGCAGCTCCTACAATGAGCAGTTCTTC,CSVSPGGGSSYNEQFF
TRBJ1-1,.,TRBV11-2,.,TGTGCCAGCAGCTTAGTGAATGGGCAGAACTCTGAAGCTTTCTTT,CASSLVNGQNSEAFF
TRBJ2-5,.,TRBV5-1,.,TGCGCCAGCAGCCAGGGCCTCCAAGAGACCCAGTACTTC,CASSQGLQETQYF
TRBJ2-1,.,TRBV28,.,TGTGCCAGCAACTCAGACAGTTTCTCCTACAATGAGCAGTTCTTC,CASNSDSFSYNEQFF
TRBJ1-2,.,TRBV5-1,.,TGCGCCAGCAGCAGAGACACTCTTGGCTACACCTTC,CASSRDTLGYTF
TRBJ1-1,once,TRBV19,.,TGTGCCAGTCCTTCGAAGACTGGGTACACTGAAGCTTTCTTT,CASPSKTGYTEAFF